The table lists the clone carrying this T cell receptor beta chain with a few counts. What it binds is unknown. The CDR3 regions of TCR beta were amplified from RNA transcripts. HTBI primers were employed in a first-round RT-PCR of the TCR CDR3. TCRdb re-analysed the multiplex PCR reads in MiXCR, keeping a single row per CDR3 protein. The data contain around 690,000 distinct CDR3 sequences, approximately 15% of them seen just once; the ten biggest clones take up 15% to 18%. Germline-derived CDR1 and CDR2 are DFQATT and SNEGSKA (reference sequence). Trimming shortened V by 4 bases and J by 5 bases, and 8 bases separated the two germline ends. This CDR3 comprises 12 residues. These data come from a study of T cells in Graves' hyperthyroidism and ophthalmopathy. Diagnoses were established using clinical symptoms, serum thyroxine and TRAb, thyroid ultrasound and orbital computed tomography. Study observations and caveats: Ophthalmopathy was told apart from stable hyperthyroidism by a 13 V-J model.

The clonotype originates from a man aged 50 or older with Graves' hyperthyroidism. V usage is TRBV20-1 and J usage is TRBJ2-2, with TRBD1 as a possible D gene (6 bases). The sequenced sample consisted of blood. CDR3 in amino acids: CSATQGTGELFF. In DNA form, the CDR3 reads TGCAGTGCTACACAGGGAACCGGGGAGCTGTTTTTT.